A single sample is the source of the 10 T cell receptor beta chains below, sequenced in a study of blood T cells in healthy people across ages. Sample-barcoded 5' priming and a J-beta primer mix drove a second PCR of about 6 to 11 cycles. TCRdb re-derived calls from the 5' RACE reads in MiXCR, one entry per CDR3 protein. Found here are 1.5 million to 2 million distinct CDR3 sequences, around half of them singletons; the top ten hold about 2.1%. Sequenced sample: blood. The receptors shown here come from a woman in her forties in good health.

This clonotype has only a few counts. This chain links TRBV4-1 with TRBJ1-6, with no clear D. V gave up 4 bases and J gave up 14 bases, with 12 bases separating them. The length of the CDR3 is 12 residues. Looked up from germline, CDR1 is MGHRA and CDR2 is YSYEKL. The CDR3 sequence is CASSPMGETLHF. The CDR3 nucleotides read TGCGCCAGCAGCCCAATGGGAGAGACCCTCCACTTT.

V and J are TRBV6-2 or TRBV6-3 and TRBJ2-3; a weak D match, TRBD2 (6 bases). CDR3 length: 17 amino acids. Germline V gene lookup returns CDR1 MNHEY and CDR2 SVGEGT. Trimming removed 0 bases at V and 3 bases at J, with 16 bases between. The CDR3 coding sequence is TGTGCCAGCAGTTACTCGAGTCTGACTAGTCAAACAGATACGCAGTATTTT. Translated: CASSYSSLTSQTDTQYF.

The chain links TRBV6-2 or TRBV6-3 to TRBJ2-7; possibly TRBD2 for D (6 bases). V lost 2 bases, J lost 2 bases, and 10 bases lay in between. The CDR3 has 14 residues. Germline assignment: CDR1 MNHEY and CDR2 SVGEGT. The CDR3 protein is CASSYTGVPYEQYF. As DNA, the CDR3 is TGTGCCAGCAGTTACACGGGGGTCCCCTACGAGCAGTACTTC.

This clonotype was observed a handful of times. The chain uses TRBV10-3 and TRBJ2-3; D is possibly TRBD1 (6 bases). The length of the CDR3 is 16 residues. The germline CDR1 and CDR2 sequences are ENHRY and SYGVKD. The ends were cut back, 2 bases at V and 7 bases at J, with 19 bases in the middle. The CDR3 loop is CAISEAGTADRHTQYF. In DNA form, the CDR3 reads TGTGCCATCAGTGAGGCTGGGACCGCTGACAGGCATACGCAGTATTTT.

The DNA for the CDR3 is TGTGCCAGCAGCCGCCGCGGACTGACTAGCGGGCCGAAAGAGACCCAGTACTTC. Translation gives CASSRRGLTSGPKETQYF. V usage is TRBV7-2 and J usage is TRBJ2-7, with TRBD2 identical over 10 bases. The J call is doubtful: the DNA matches TRBJ2-5 better. The germline CDR1 and CDR2 sequences are SGHTA and FQGNSA. The CDR3 is 18 residues long.

V usage is TRBV4-1 and J usage is TRBJ2-3; 7 nucleotides align to TRBD1. CDR1 and CDR2 (germline): MGHRA, YSYEKL. The CDR3 is made up of 15 amino acids. The V gene end was trimmed by 4 bases and the J gene end by 4 bases; junction bases not matched to a gene: 8. DNA of the CDR3: TGCGCCAGCAGCCGTTCCGGGACAGACTCAGATACGCAGTATTTT. Its protein is CASSRSGTDSDTQYF.

Regarding this clonotype: Germline is not matched at one junction end, which may reflect a read error. This rearrangement joins TRBV7-7 to TRBJ2-6, with D tentatively TRBD1 (5 bases). Germline CDR1 and CDR2: SSHAT and FNYEAQ (reference sequence). This CDR3 has 16 residues. DNA of the CDR3: TGTGCTAGCAGCCCCGACAGTATCTCTGGGGCCAACGTCCTGACTTTC. Translating gives CASSPDSISGANVLTF.

This clonotype turned up a few times. This chain joins TRBV9 and TRBJ2-3; either TRBD1 or TRBD2 may supply D (5 bases each). Germline lookup yields CDR1 SGDLS and CDR2 YYNGEE. Trimming stripped 1 base from V and 2 bases from J, with 11 bases between. The CDR3 length is 15 residues. For the CDR3, the DNA is TGTGCCAGCAGCGTACGGGACGGATTCACAGATACGCAGTATTTT. Residues: CASSVRDGFTDTQYF.

This clonotype showed up just a few times. The chain combines TRBV20-1 with TRBJ1-6; maybe TRBD1 (6 bases). The CDR3 has 14 amino acids. Germline values: CDR1 DFQATT, CDR2 SNEGSKA (reference sequence). V gave up 6 bases and J gave up 7 bases, with 16 bases separating them. In DNA, the CDR3 is TGCAGTGCGGCCGACGGGGGCGGGAATTCACCCCTCCACTTT. Translating gives CSAADGGGNSPLHF.

This clonotype has at least ten counts. The gene calls are TRBV7-2 and TRBJ2-4, with D maybe TRBD1 (6 bases). CDR1 SGHTA and CDR2 FQGNSA come from the germline V gene. Trimming cost V 5 bases and J 3 bases, with 14 bases left between them. This CDR3 comprises 15 residues. The CDR3 DNA sequence: TGTGCCAGCAGCCCGGGTGGGGGCGGCAAAAACATTCAGTACTTC. Translating it yields CASSPGGGGKNIQYF.